This T cell receptor beta chain was retrieved from a study of T cells in Graves' hyperthyroidism and ophthalmopathy. Study-level results: Most thyroid clonotypes that were expanded above 0.001 also turned up in blood.

This CDR3 has 19 amino acids. The V gene's germline CDR1 is DFQATT and CDR2 SNEGSKA (reference sequence). V trimming: 0 bases; J trimming: 6 bases; junction bases outside the gene matches: 21. This clonotype was found many times. Its antigen is currently unknown. Patients showing uncontrolled infection, other autoimmune disease, pregnancy or lactation were ineligible. Clinical symptoms, serum thyroxine, TRAb, thyroid ultrasound and orbital computed tomography informed diagnoses. Ahead of any ophthalmopathy symptoms, the blood sample was obtained at the first diagnosis of hyperthyroidism. RNA transcripts served as the template for amplifying TCR beta CDR3 regions. Initially, a first-round RT-PCR of the TCR CDR3 employed the HTBI primer set. TCRdb processed the multiplex PCR reads anew with MiXCR; each CDR3 protein has one entry. The sample carries roughly 260,000 distinct CDR3 sequences, 14% to 15% recorded once.

The rearrangement joins TRBV20-1 to TRBJ2-7, with 9 bases fitting TRBD2. Sequenced sample: blood. This receptor was obtained from a woman in her forties with Graves' hyperthyroidism that later progressed to Graves' ophthalmopathy. The DNA of the CDR3 is TGCAGTGCTAGAGATTCCCGAACAGGGCGAGAGCGGGAGGTTGGCGAGCAGTACTTC. This translates into CSARDSRTGREREVGEQYF.